What follows are 17 T cell receptor beta chains derived from one specimen sequenced in a study of technical replicates of blood from a handful of donors. Assay used: immunoSEQ multiplex PCR; TCRdb lists only in-frame clones, some missing. The data show 80,000 to 95,000 clones, with approximately 93% seen just once and around 0.23% held by the top ten. Specimen: T cells isolated from PBMCs. These receptor sequences come from a human donor in good health.

The V gene is TRBV18, the J gene TRBJ1-1; 8 positions agree with TRBD1. Unmatched junction bases numbered 6, after V lost 8 bases and J lost 1 base. The CDR3 is 14 residues long. CDR1 and CDR2 from the germline V gene are KGHSH and LQKENI. CDR3 sequence reads: CASTGTGQNTEAFF. The CDR3 nucleotides are TGTGCCAGCACCGGGACAGGACAGAACACTGAAGCTTTCTTT.

The chain recombines TRBV5-4 with TRBJ2-7; D call uncertain. V was pared by 2 bases and J by 3 bases, with 15 bases between. The CDR3 contains 15 residues. Germline lookup yields CDR1 SGHNT and CDR2 YYREEE (reference sequence). The CDR3 loop is CASSLTLGSYYEQYF. Here the CDR3 DNA reads TGTGCCAGCAGCTTAACCCTAGGATCCTACTACGAGCAGTACTTC.

The V gene is TRBV28, the J gene TRBJ2-7; TRBD2 matches at 13 bases. CDR3 length equals 17 residues. V shed 4 bases, J shed 6 bases, and the junction held 12 bases outside the gene matches. Germline V gives CDR1 MDHEN, CDR2 SYDVKM. CDR3: CASSSRRLAGGPTEQYF. The CDR3 region has the DNA TGTGCCAGCAGTTCCCGCCGACTAGCGGGAGGCCCCACCGAGCAGTACTTC.

The chain employs TRBV6-1 and TRBJ1-5; D is undetermined. Per the germline V gene, CDR1 is MNHNS and CDR2 is SASEGT. V was pared by 2 bases and J by 6 bases, with 5 bases between. The CDR3 spans 12 residues. CDR3 region: CASSELSQPQHF. For the CDR3, the DNA is TGTGCCAGCAGTGAATTGAGTCAGCCCCAGCATTTT.

The chain carries TRBV15 and TRBJ1-3; D is uncertain. The CDR3 consists of 15 residues. Per the germline V gene, CDR1 is LNHNV and CDR2 is YYDKDF (reference sequence). Trimming took off 5 bases at V and 5 bases at J, with 16 bases between the two ends. The CDR3 DNA follows: TGTGCCACCAGCTATAGCGACGGGCGACGAAACACCATATATTTT. Its protein product is CATSYSDGRRNTIYF. The entire variable domain, with the rest obtained from reference TRBV15 and TRBJ1-3, is as follows: DAMVIQNPRYQVTQFGKPVTLSCSQTLNHNVMYWYQQKSSQAPKLLFHYYDKDFNNEADTPDNFQSRRPNTSFCFLDIRSPGLGDTAMYLCATSYSDGRRNTIYFGEGSWLTVV.

The rearrangement joins TRBV5-4 to TRBJ1-4; 12 bases align to TRBD1. Germline CDR1 reads SGHNT; CDR2 reads YYREEE (reference sequence). The CDR3 has 15 amino acids. J lost 8 bases, V lost 1 base, and 3 bases had no gene match. Here the CDR3 DNA reads TGTGCCAGCAGCTTGCCGGGACAGGGGGCGGAAAAACTGTTTTTT. This sequence encodes CASSLPGQGAEKLFF.

The chain employs TRBV7-6 and TRBJ2-1; D unresolved. Trimming pared 5 bases from V and 4 bases from J, leaving 9 bases between. This CDR3 region has 13 residues. CDR1 is SGHVS and CDR2 is FNYEAQ in the germline V gene. The CDR3 DNA is TGTGCCAGCAGCCCTGACGGGTACAATGAGCAGTTCTTC. Translation gives CASSPDGYNEQFF. Full variable domain (remainder filled in from reference TRBV7-6 and TRBJ2-1): GAGVSQSPRYKVTKRGQDVALRCDPISGHVSLYWYRQALGQGPEFLTYFNYEAQQDKSGLPNDRFSAERPEGSISTLTIQRTEQRDSAMYRCASSPDGYNEQFFGPGTRLTVL.

The chain employs TRBV5-1 and TRBJ2-3; no clear D gene. Trimming left V 0 bases short and J 4 bases short, with 9 bases between. The germline V gene has CDR1 SGHRS and CDR2 YFSETQ. The CDR3 has 14 amino acids. The CDR3, as DNA: TGCGCCAGCAGCTTGGTCGGTACTGCAGATACGCAGTATTTT. Translating gives CASSLVGTADTQYF. The variable domain in full, completed from reference TRBV5-1 and TRBJ2-3, reads KAGVTQTPRYLIKTRGQQVTLSCSPISGHRSVSWYQQTPGQGLQFLFEYFSETQRNKGNFPGRFSGRQFSNSRSEMNVSTLELGDSALYLCASSLVGTADTQYFGPGTRLTVL.

The rearrangement uses TRBV5-3 and TRBJ1-1; the match to TRBD1 covers 8 bases. Being an ORF, TRBV5-3 has a function that is uncertain. V lost 4 bases and J lost 1; bases outside the gene matches: 9. The length of the CDR3 is 16 residues. The CDR3 loop is CARSRYPTGENTEAFF. The CDR3 bases are TGTGCCAGAAGCCGATACCCGACAGGGGAGAACACTGAAGCTTTCTTT.

The V and J genes are TRBV9 and TRBJ2-5; 9 bases line up with TRBD2. V shed 0 bases and J 4 bases; nucleotides not matched to a gene: 4. Germline V CDR1 and CDR2: SGDLS, YYNGEE. This CDR3 is built from 15 residues. CDR3 amino acids: CASSVAGGLAETQYF. CDR3 DNA: TGTGCCAGCAGCGTAGCTGGGGGACTAGCAGAGACCCAGTACTTC.

The chain uses TRBV4-2 and TRBJ2-2; possible D gene TRBD2, 6 bases. The CDR3 is made up of 16 amino acids. The germline gives CDR1 LGHNA, CDR2 YNFKEQ. Deletions cut 0 bases from V and 1 base from J, with 9 bases between. The CDR3 protein is CASSQEGGWNTGELFF. The CDR3 DNA reads as TGTGCCAGCAGCCAAGAGGGGGGTTGGAACACCGGGGAGCTGTTTTTT.

The DNA for the CDR3 is TGTGCCAGCGGGGGACAGGGCTACGGCAATGAGCAGTTCTTC. Translating gives CASGGQGYGNEQFF. The gene calls are TRBV2 and TRBJ2-1; 9 bases are a match to TRBD1. The CDR3 contains 14 residues. Germline values: CDR1 SNHLY, CDR2 FYNNEI. Trimming at V came to 8 bases and at J to 6 bases, leaving 8 bases not matched to a gene.

The V and J genes are TRBV18 and TRBJ2-1; 7 bases line up with TRBD2. This CDR3 is built from 15 residues. Germline lookup yields CDR1 KGHSH and CDR2 LQKENI. V lost 6 bases, J lost 2 bases, and 7 bases stayed unmatched. Here the CDR3 DNA reads TGTGCCAGCTCCCTGTCCCGGGGGGCCTACAATGAGCAGTTCTTC. Translating gives CASSLSRGAYNEQFF.

J is TRBJ2-1 and V is TRBV4-1, with 10 positions matching TRBD1. This CDR3 has 16 residues. Losses at the gene ends were 1 base for V and 9 bases for J; bases not matched to a gene: 9. The germline CDR1 and CDR2 sequences are MGHRA and YSYEKL. CDR3 coding DNA: TGCGCCAGCAGCCAAGGGGATGAGACAGGGGGCAGTGAGCAGTTCTTC. It translates to CASSQGDETGGSEQFF.

V is TRBV5-1 and J is TRBJ1-2; 9 bases match TRBD1. Germline V gene sequence: CDR1 SGHRS, CDR2 YFSETQ. The J segment lost 2 bases and the V segment lost 4 bases, leaving 6 bases of the junction unmatched. The length of the CDR3 is 15 residues. The CDR3 is CASSPGQGRNYGYTF. CDR3 DNA sequence: TGCGCCAGCAGCCCGGGACAGGGAAGAAACTATGGCTACACCTTC. The whole variable domain, filled in from reference TRBV5-1 and TRBJ1-2, reads KAGVTQTPRYLIKTRGQQVTLSCSPISGHRSVSWYQQTPGQGLQFLFEYFSETQRNKGNFPGRFSGRQFSNSRSEMNVSTLELGDSALYLCASSPGQGRNYGYTFGSGTRLTVV.

The rearrangement joins TRBV19 to TRBJ2-7; 11 bases fit TRBD2. CDR1 and CDR2 (germline): LNHDA, SQIVND (reference sequence). The CDR3 consists of 14 residues. The ends lost 7 bases at V and 6 bases at J; junction bases unmatched: 8. The CDR3 reads CASITSGRSREQYF. The CDR3 nucleotides read TGTGCCAGTATCACTAGCGGGAGAAGTCGCGAGCAGTACTTC.

This chain uses TRBV5-1 with TRBJ2-7, with D maybe TRBD2 (5 bases). Trimming took 2 bases from V and 5 from J, leaving 14 bases between them. This CDR3 comprises 14 residues. The germline V gene encodes CDR1 SGHRS and CDR2 YFSETQ. This CDR3 reads CASSFLAGDDEQYF. In DNA, the CDR3 is TGCGCCAGCAGCTTCTTGGCGGGCGACGACGAGCAGTACTTC.